This T cell receptor (beta chain) was identified during a study of shared clonotypes between healthy human individuals. As handled by the study authors: ImmunoSEQ sequences covered only the junction and lacked quality scores; filtering therefore differed. The table came from immunoSEQ multiplex PCR; TCRdb's copy has only in-frame clones and leaves some out. V and J calls and clone size are as listed in that table; D and trimming were resolved from the DNA. The data show millions of clones, approximately 93% seen once. V lost 0 bases to trimming and J lost 6 bases; unmatched junction nucleotides: 4. Per the germline V gene, CDR1 is MNHEY and CDR2 is SVGAGI. CDR3 size: 15 residues.

The source is a man aged 18-30 years in good health. Some clones in this sample may be carry-over from other donors' samples. The sample was naive CD4+ T cells from PBMCs. Described subset: CD45RA+ positively selected. This chain uses TRBV6-5 with TRBJ2-1, with 8 bases matching TRBD2. CDR3 bases: TGTGCCAGCAGTTACTCGAAGCGGGGGCTCAATGAGCAGTTCTTC. It is translated as CASSYSKRGLNEQFF.